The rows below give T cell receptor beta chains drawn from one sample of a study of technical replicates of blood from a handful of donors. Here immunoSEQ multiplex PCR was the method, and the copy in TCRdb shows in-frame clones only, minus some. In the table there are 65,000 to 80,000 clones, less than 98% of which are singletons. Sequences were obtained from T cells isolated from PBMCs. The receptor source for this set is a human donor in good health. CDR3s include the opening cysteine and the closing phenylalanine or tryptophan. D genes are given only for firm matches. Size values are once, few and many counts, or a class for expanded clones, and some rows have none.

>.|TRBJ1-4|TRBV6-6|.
TGTGCCAGCAGTTATTCCAGGCTACAGGGTGAAAAACTGTTTTTT
CASSYSRLQGEKLFF
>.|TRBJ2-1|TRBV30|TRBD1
TGTGCCTGGTTTTACCGGGACAGGGGGATTTATGAGCAGTTCTTC
CAWFYRDRGIYEQFF
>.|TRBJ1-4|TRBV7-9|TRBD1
TGTGCCAGCAGCTTAGGGGGGACAGCAAGTGAAAAACTGTTTTTT
CASSLGGTASEKLFF
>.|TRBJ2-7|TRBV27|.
TGTGCCAGCAGTTTATCTCGGGGTTCCTACGAGCAGTACTTC
CASSLSRGSYEQYF
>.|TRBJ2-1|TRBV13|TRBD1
TGTGCCAGCAGCCCAGGGGGAACCCGCTCCTACAATGAGCAGTTCTTC
CASSPGGTRSYNEQFF
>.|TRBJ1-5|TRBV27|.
TGTGCCAGCAGTGTGGGCCGATATAGCAATCAGCCCCAGCATTTT
CASSVGRYSNQPQHF
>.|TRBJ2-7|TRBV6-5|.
TGTGCCAGCAGCCCTCCGGGTCCCGAGCAGTACTTC
CASSPPGPEQYF
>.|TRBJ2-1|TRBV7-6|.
TGTGCCAGCAGCTTATCTCGCGGGTTTAATAATGAGCAGTTCTTC
CASSLSRGFNNEQFF
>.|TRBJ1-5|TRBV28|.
TGTGCCAGCAGTTTTGGGGGGAGCAATCAGCCCCAGCATTTT
CASSFGGSNQPQHF
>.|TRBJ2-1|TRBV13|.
TGTGCCAGCAGCTTACCTTCCCCTAGCGAAGACAATGAGCAGTTCTTC
CASSLPSPSEDNEQFF
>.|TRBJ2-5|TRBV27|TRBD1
TGTGCCAGCAGATATGGACAGGGCGAGACCCAGTACTTC
CASRYGQGETQYF
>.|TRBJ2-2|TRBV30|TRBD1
TGTGCCTGGCCGGGACAGGGGAACACCGGGGAGCTGTTTTTT
CAWPGQGNTGELFF
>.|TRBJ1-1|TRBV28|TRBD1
TGTGCCAGCAGTCCAGGACAGGTTATCGCTGAAGCTTTCTTT
CASSPGQVIAEAFF
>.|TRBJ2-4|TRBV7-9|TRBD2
TGTGCCAGCAGCCGGGGGACTAGCGGGAGAGAGGTTCAGTACTTC
CASSRGTSGREVQYF
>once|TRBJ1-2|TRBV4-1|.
TGCGCCAGCAGCCCCCCCCCTAGCGAGGGCTATGGCTACACCTTC
CASSPPPSEGYGYTF
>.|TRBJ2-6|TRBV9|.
TGTGCCAGCAGCCTAGCATCTGGGGCCAACGTCCTGACTTTC
CASSLASGANVLTF
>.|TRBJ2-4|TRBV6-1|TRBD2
TGTGCCAGCAGTGAGTGGGGCGCGGGAGACATTCAGTACTTC
CASSEWGAGDIQYF
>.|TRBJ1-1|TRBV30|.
TGTGCCTGCCTAAGACAGTTCAACACTGAAGCTTTCTTT
CACLRQFNTEAFF
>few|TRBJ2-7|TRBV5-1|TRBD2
TGCGCCAGCAGCTCCGTGGGGACTAGCGGGAGGATTCCCCTCGAGCAGTACTTC
CASSSVGTSGRIPLEQYF
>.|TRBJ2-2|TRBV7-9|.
TGTGCCAGCTCTGGGGCAGCCTTCATTAGTATCGGGGAGCTGTTTTTT
CASSGAAFISIGELFF
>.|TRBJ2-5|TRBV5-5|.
TGTGCCAGCAGCTTGGCTTTAGAGCCCCAGTACTTC
CASSLALEPQYF
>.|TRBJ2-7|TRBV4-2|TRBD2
TGTGCCAGCAGCCAAGAGGCGACTAGCGGGTCCTACGAGCAGTACTTC
CASSQEATSGSYEQYF
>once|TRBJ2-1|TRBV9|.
TGTGCCAGCAGCGTAGGCGTAGCCAATGAGCAGTTCTTC
CASSVGVANEQFF
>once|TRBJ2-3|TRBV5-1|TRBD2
TGCGCCAGCAGCTCCTCGGGACTAGCGGGAGAAGATACGCAGTATTTT
CASSSSGLAGEDTQYF
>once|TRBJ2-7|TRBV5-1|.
TGCGCCAGCACCCCTCAGAGAGCGGCCTACGAGCAGTACTTC
CASTPQRAAYEQYF
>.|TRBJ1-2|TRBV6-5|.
TGTGCCAGCAGTTATACCGCCAGGGATGGCTACACCTTC
CASSYTARDGYTF
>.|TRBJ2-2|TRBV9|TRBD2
TGTGCCAGCAGCATCGGGACTAGCGGTAACACCGGGGAGCTGTTTTTT
CASSIGTSGNTGELFF
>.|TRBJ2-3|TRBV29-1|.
TGCAGCCCCCAAAAGCGGTCGTACCCGGATACGCAGTATTTT
CSPQKRSYPDTQYF
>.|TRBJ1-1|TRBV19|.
TGTGCCAGTAGTCGACAAGCTATTAATCAAGCTTTCTTT
CASSRQAINQAFF
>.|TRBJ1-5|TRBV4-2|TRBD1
TGTGCCAGCAGCCCCAGGACAGGGGGCTCCCCTCAGCCCCAGCATTTT
CASSPRTGGSPQPQHF
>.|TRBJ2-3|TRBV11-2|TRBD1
TGTGCCAGCAGACCTCCCGACAGGGAGACAGATACGCAGTATTTT
CASRPPDRETDTQYF
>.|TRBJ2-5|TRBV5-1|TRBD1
TGCGCCAGCAGCGCACAGGGGGCCGGGGAGACCCAGTACTTC
CASSAQGAGETQYF
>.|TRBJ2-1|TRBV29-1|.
TGCAGCGTTGATCTAGGCTCCTACAATGAGCAGTTCTTC
CSVDLGSYNEQFF
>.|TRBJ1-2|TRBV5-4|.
TGTGCCAGCAGCTTGGAGGCGGGGGGCTACACCTTC
CASSLEAGGYTF
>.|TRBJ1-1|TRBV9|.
TGTGCCAGCAGCGTAAGGGGCTACAACACTGAAGCTTTCTTT
CASSVRGYNTEAFF
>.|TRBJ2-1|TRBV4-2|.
TGTGCCAGCAGCCAAGTTCGGGACACCTACTACAATGAGCAGTTCTTC
CASSQVRDTYYNEQFF
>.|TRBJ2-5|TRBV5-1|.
TGCGCCAGCAGCATCTATACTAGAGCTCAAGACGCCCAGTACTTC
CASSIYTRAQDAQYF
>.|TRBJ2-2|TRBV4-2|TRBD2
TGTGCCAGCAGCCAGCAACTTCTAGCGGGGATGAACACCGGGGAGCTGTTTTTT
CASSQQLLAGMNTGELFF
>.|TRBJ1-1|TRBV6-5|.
TGTGCCAGCAGCACCTTTCCCAGTCCGAACACTGAAGCTTTCTTT
CASSTFPSPNTEAFF
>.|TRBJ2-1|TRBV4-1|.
TGCGCCAGCAGCCAAGGGGATTGGGCGGGAAAACCCAGGGATGAGCAGTTCTTC
CASSQGDWAGKPRDEQFF
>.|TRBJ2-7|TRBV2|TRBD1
TGTGCCAGGGGACAGGTGGGAAACGAGCAGTACTTC
CARGQVGNEQYF
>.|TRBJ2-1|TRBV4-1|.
TGCGCCAGCAGCCAAGTTAGTGATGAGCAGTTCTTC
CASSQVSDEQFF
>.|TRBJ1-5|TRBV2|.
TGTGCCAGCAGAGGACAGCCGTATAGCAATCAGCCCCAGCATTTT
CASRGQPYSNQPQHF
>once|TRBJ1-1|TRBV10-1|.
TGCGCCAGCAGCCCCAGGACAACCACTGAAGCTTTCTTT
CASSPRTTTEAFF
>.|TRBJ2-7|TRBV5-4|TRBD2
TGTGCCAGCAGCTCCCCTAGCGGGAGTTACGAGCAGTACTTC
CASSSPSGSYEQYF
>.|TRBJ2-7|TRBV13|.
TGTGCCAGCAGCAACCGAGGCTACATGGACTACGAGCAGTACTTC
CASSNRGYMDYEQYF
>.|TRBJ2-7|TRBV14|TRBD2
TGTGCCAGCAGGACCCCTTTATTAGCGGGAGGGAACTACGAGCAGTACTTC
CASRTPLLAGGNYEQYF
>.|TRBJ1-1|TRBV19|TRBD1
TGTGCCAGTACTTTGACAGGGGTTAACACTGAAGCTTTCTTT
CASTLTGVNTEAFF
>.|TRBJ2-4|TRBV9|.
TGTGCCAGCAGCGTAGGGACAGCGGCCAAAAACATTCAGTACTTC
CASSVGTAAKNIQYF
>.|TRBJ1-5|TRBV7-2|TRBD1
TGTGCCAGCAGCTCCGGGAAGCACAGGGGAAAACAGCCCCAGCATTTT
CASSSGKHRGKQPQHF
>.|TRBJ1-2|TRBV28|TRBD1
TGTGCCAGCAGTTTAAATGTCGGCAGGGACAGGGATGGCTACACCTTC
CASSLNVGRDRDGYTF